A single sample is the source of the 15 T cell receptor beta chains below, sequenced in a study of early T cells in non-severe SARS-CoV-2 infection. TCRdb processed the 5' RACE reads anew with MiXCR; each CDR3 protein has one entry. Among some 77,000 distinct CDR3 sequences, about 5% were seen once, and the ten largest hold around 6.6%. Specimen: whole blood, collected at baseline. These TCRs come from an adult who was a healthcare worker with PCR-confirmed SARS-CoV-2 infection or an uninfected control (not recorded which).

The chain has TRBV20-1 and TRBJ2-1, with 10 bases matching TRBD1. Per the germline V gene, CDR1 is DFQATT and CDR2 is SNEGSKA (reference sequence). The ends lost 4 bases at V and 6 bases at J; junction bases unmatched: 3. This CDR3 contains 13 residues. DNA of the CDR3: TGCAGTGCTAAGACAGGGGGCAGCAATGAGCAGTTCTTC. As protein: CSAKTGGSNEQFF.

In its sample, this clonotype was seen a few times. This rearrangement joins TRBV20-1 to TRBJ2-7; the D gene is possibly TRBD1 (6 bases). The CDR3 sequence is 14 residues long. Germline-derived CDR1 and CDR2 are DFQATT and SNEGSKA (reference sequence). V lost 3 bases and J lost 0, with 12 bases in between. CDR3 sequence (DNA): TGCAGTGCTAGCGGGACACCCAACTCCTACGAGCAGTACTTC. Translated: CSASGTPNSYEQYF.

This clonotype was counted a few times. This chain joins TRBV7-7 and TRBJ2-1, with D possibly TRBD2 on 6 matching bases. Germline V gene data show CDR1 as SSHAT and CDR2 as FNYEAQ (reference sequence). The ends were cut back, 0 bases at V and 5 bases at J, with 11 bases in the middle. This CDR3 region has 15 residues. The CDR3 sequence: CASSLARDGNNEQFF. CDR3 DNA: TGTGCCAGCAGCTTAGCGCGGGACGGTAACAATGAGCAGTTCTTC.

In its sample, this clonotype was seen many times. This sequence joins TRBV4-1 and TRBJ1-2, with TRBD1 as a possible D gene (6 bases). Germline V gene data show CDR1 as MGHRA and CDR2 as YSYEKL. The length of the CDR3 is 14 residues. The V and J ends lost 2 bases and 4 bases respectively, with 11 bases between them. CDR3 sequence (DNA): TGCGCCAGCAGCCAACCGGACAGATCCTATGGCTACACCTTC. Protein sequence: CASSQPDRSYGYTF.

This clonotype has a count of ten or more. V gene TRBV7-9 combines with J gene TRBJ2-3; 8 bases are shared with TRBD1. CDR3 length: 14 residues. Per germline, CDR1 SEHNR and CDR2 FQNEAQ (reference sequence). Trimming took 4 bases from V and 2 from J; bases not matched to a gene: 2. CDR3: CASSSDRDTDTQYF. The CDR3 nucleotides read TGTGCCAGCAGCTCGGACAGGGACACAGATACGCAGTATTTT.

This clonotype occurred a few times. The V and J genes are TRBV11-2 and TRBJ2-7; tentatively, D is TRBD2 (6 bases). CDR3 size: 15 residues. Trimming removed 0 bases from V and 6 bases from J, with 15 bases in between. Germline values: CDR1 SGHAT, CDR2 FQNNGV. In nucleotides, the CDR3 is TGTGCCAGCAGCTTAGATCGATATCAGGGAGGCGAGCAGTACTTC. This encodes CASSLDRYQGGEQYF.

In this sample, this clonotype turned up a few times. The rearrangement uses TRBV19 and TRBJ2-7; TRBD2 is a possible D gene (5 bases). The V gene's germline CDR1 is LNHDA and CDR2 SQIVND (reference sequence). The CDR3 consists of 14 residues. V lost 6 bases to trimming and J lost 3 bases, with 15 bases between them. The CDR3 DNA follows: TGTGCCAGTAGACGGACCGGCGAGGGCTACGAGCAGTACTTC. Its translation is CASRRTGEGYEQYF.

This clonotype was recorded at least ten times. The chain combines TRBV13 with TRBJ2-7; 9 nucleotides agree with TRBD1. The CDR3 runs to 15 residues. V shed 2 bases, J shed 5 bases, and the junction held 7 bases outside the gene matches. Per germline, CDR1 PRHDT and CDR2 FYEKMQ (reference sequence). The CDR3 coding sequence is TGTGCCAGCAGCTTACGTGGACAGGGGTCGGACGAGCAGTACTTC. As protein: CASSLRGQGSDEQYF.

Ten or more counts support this clonotype. The chain links TRBV9 to TRBJ2-7; no definite D call. The CDR3 has 15 amino acids. The germline gives CDR1 SGDLS, CDR2 YYNGEE. Between the trimmed V and J ends, which lost 0 bases and 3 bases, there was a span of 13 bases. CDR3 protein: CASSVGPDGDYEQYF. CDR3 nucleotide sequence: TGTGCCAGCAGCGTAGGTCCGGACGGAGACTACGAGCAGTACTTC.

This clonotype has a count of ten or more. Here the CDR3 reads CSARGSFTYEQYF. In DNA, the CDR3 is TGCAGCGCCCGAGGGTCCTTTACCTACGAGCAGTACTTC. The chain has TRBV29-1 and TRBJ2-7; possibly TRBD2 for D (5 bases). Germline-derived CDR1 and CDR2 are SQVTM and ANQGSEA. CDR3 size: 13 residues. Trimming cost V 7 bases and J 2 bases, with 15 bases left between them.

This clonotype was counted many times. The DNA of the CDR3 is TGCAGTGCCCTGGACTTTCTCTCGTCCTACGAGCAGTACTTC. Translated: CSALDFLSSYEQYF. This chain connects TRBV20-1 to TRBJ2-7, with D perhaps matching TRBD2 (5 bases). Germline CDR1 reads DFQATT; CDR2 reads SNEGSKA (reference sequence). V was cut by 6 bases and J by 1 base, with 16 bases left in between. This CDR3 contains 14 residues.

The chain joins TRBV29-1 to TRBJ2-5; D is perhaps TRBD1 or TRBD2 (5 bases each). Germline V gene data show CDR1 as SQVTM and CDR2 as ANQGSEA. Trimming pared 2 bases from V and 5 bases from J, leaving 15 bases between. This CDR3 region has 14 residues. The CDR3 DNA reads TGCAGCGTTGAATTCCGGGACCCGAGGGAGACCCAGTACTTC. This sequence encodes CSVEFRDPRETQYF.

V and J are TRBV6-6 and TRBJ2-7; 7 bases fit TRBD1. Germline V gene data show CDR1 as MNHNY and CDR2 as SVGAGI (reference sequence). J was trimmed by 3 bases and V by 6 bases; bases with no gene match: 2. The CDR3 has 12 residues. For the CDR3, the DNA is TGTGCCAGCAGACAGGGGATCTACGAGCAGTACTTC. It translates to CASRQGIYEQYF.

This clonotype was counted between two and nine times. The chain couples TRBV12-3 or TRBV12-4 to TRBJ2-3, with TRBD2 matching 10 bases. V shed 6 bases, J shed 4 bases, and the junction held 10 bases outside the gene matches. CDR3 length equals 16 residues. DNA of the CDR3: TGTGCCAGCAGCGGCTCTCTAGCGGGAGAGGCAGATACGCAGTATTTT. Protein product: CASSGSLAGEADTQYF.

The chain combines TRBV24-1 with TRBJ2-1; the D call may be TRBD1 or TRBD2 (6 bases each). The V end was cut by 12 bases, the J end by 3 bases, with 23 bases between. Germline CDR1 and CDR2: KGHDR and SFDVKD. The CDR3 length is 16 residues. This CDR3 reads CAPEIFYRDFYNEQFF. CDR3 sequence (DNA): TGTGCCCCTGAGATCTTCTACAGGGACTTCTACAATGAGCAGTTCTTC.